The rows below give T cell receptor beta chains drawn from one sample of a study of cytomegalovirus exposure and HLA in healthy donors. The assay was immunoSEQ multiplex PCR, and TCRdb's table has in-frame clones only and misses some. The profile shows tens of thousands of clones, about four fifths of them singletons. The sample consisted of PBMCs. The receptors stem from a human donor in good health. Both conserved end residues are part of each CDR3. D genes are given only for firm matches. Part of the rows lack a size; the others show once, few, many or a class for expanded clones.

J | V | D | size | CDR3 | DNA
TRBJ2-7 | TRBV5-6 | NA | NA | CASSFTGYEQYF | TGTGCCAGCAGCTTTACAGGGTACGAGCAGTACTTC
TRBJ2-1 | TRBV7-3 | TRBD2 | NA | CASSPSGLASNEQFF | TGTGCCAGCAGCCCCTCGGGACTAGCTTCCAATGAGCAGTTCTTC
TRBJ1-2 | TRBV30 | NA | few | CAGARGYGYTF | TGTGCCGGCGCGCGGGGCTATGGCTACACCTTC
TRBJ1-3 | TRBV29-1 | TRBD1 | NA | CSVGGQGSGNTIYF | TGCAGCGTTGGGGGACAGGGCTCTGGAAACACCATATATTTT
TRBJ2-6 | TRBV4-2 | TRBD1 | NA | CASSQGGGQGPSGANVLTF | TGTGCCAGCAGCCAAGGGGGGGGACAGGGGCCCTCTGGGGCCAACGTCCTGACTTTC
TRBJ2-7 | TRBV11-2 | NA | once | CASSLAGTSYEQYF | TGTGCCAGCAGCTTAGCCGGGACTTCCTACGAGCAGTACTTC
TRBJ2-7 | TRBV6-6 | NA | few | CASRKTGSSSYEQYF | TGTGCCAGCAGGAAGACAGGCAGCAGCTCCTACGAGCAGTACTTC
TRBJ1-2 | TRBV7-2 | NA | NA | CASSPETAGGYGYTF | TGTGCCAGCAGCCCCGAAACGGCGGGGGGCTATGGCTACACCTTC
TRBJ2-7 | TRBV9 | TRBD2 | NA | CASSVGLAAAYEQYF | TGTGCCAGCAGCGTCGGACTAGCGGCCGCCTACGAGCAGTACTTC
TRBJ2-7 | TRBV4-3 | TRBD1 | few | CASSLEQGDYEQYF | TGCGCCAGCAGCCTTGAACAGGGGGACTACGAGCAGTACTTC
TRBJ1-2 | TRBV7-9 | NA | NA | CASSRGVTGYTF | TGTGCCAGCAGCCGGGGAGTTACTGGCTACACCTTC
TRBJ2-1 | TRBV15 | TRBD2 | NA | CATSRRGLAGGSSWLNNEQFF | TGTGCCACCAGCCGACGAGGACTAGCGGGAGGGTCTTCGTGGTTGAACAATGAGCAGTTCTTC
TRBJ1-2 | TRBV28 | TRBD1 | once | CASSLQGAIGYGYTF | TGTGCCAGCAGTTTGCAGGGGGCGATAGGCTATGGCTACACCTTC
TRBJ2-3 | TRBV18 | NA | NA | CASSPLRSTDTQYF | TGTGCCAGCTCACCCTTGCGGAGCACAGATACGCAGTATTTT
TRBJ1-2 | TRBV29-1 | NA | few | CSTGPGNYGYTF | TGCAGCACCGGTCCGGGGAACTATGGCTACACCTTC
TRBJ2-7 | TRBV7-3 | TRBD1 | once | CASSPTGVGHEQYF | TGTGCCAGCAGCCCTACAGGGGTCGGACACGAGCAGTACTTC
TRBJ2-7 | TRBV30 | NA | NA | CAWSVRYEQYF | TGTGCCTGGTCCGTGAGGTACGAGCAGTACTTC
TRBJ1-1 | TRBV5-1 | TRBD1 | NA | CASSQTTGTEAFF | TGCGCCAGCAGCCAGACGACAGGGACTGAAGCTTTCTTT
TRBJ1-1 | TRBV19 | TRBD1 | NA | CASMGQGGGEAFF | TGTGCCAGTATGGGACAGGGAGGTGGTGAAGCTTTCTTT
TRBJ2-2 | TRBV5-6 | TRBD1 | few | CASSWGDRGHTGELFF | TGTGCCAGCAGCTGGGGGGACAGGGGGCACACCGGGGAGCTGTTTTTT
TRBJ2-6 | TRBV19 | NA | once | CASRGVGSGANVLTF | TGTGCCAGCAGGGGTGTAGGCTCTGGGGCCAACGTCCTGACTTTC
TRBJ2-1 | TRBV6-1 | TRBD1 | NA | CATDREGNEQFF | TGTGCCACGGACAGGGAAGGCAATGAGCAGTTCTTC
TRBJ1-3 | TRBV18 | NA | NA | CASSPSTISGNTIYF | TGTGCCAGCTCACCATCAACAATCTCTGGAAACACCATATATTTT
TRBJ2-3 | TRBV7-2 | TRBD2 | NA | CASRKKRSGEIGDTQYF | TGTGCCAGCAGAAAAAAACGGAGCGGGGAGATTGGTGATACGCAGTATTTT
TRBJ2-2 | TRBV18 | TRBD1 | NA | CASSPRGQAPNTGELFF | TGTGCCAGCTCACCAAGAGGACAGGCTCCTAACACCGGGGAGCTGTTTTTT
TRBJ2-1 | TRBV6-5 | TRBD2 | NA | CASRASGDNEQFF | TGTGCCAGCAGGGCTAGCGGAGACAATGAGCAGTTCTTC
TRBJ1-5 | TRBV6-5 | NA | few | CATSNAQGNQPQHF | TGTGCCACCTCAAACGCTCAGGGGAATCAGCCCCAGCATTTT
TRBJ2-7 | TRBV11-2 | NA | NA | CASSLRGLYEQYF | TGTGCCAGCAGCTTAAGGGGATTATACGAGCAGTACTTC
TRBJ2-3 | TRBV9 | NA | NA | CASSLGRGLTDTQYF | TGTGCCAGCAGCTTGGGGCGGGGTCTCACAGATACGCAGTATTTT
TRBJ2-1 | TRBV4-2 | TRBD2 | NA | CASKTSGTDTYNEQFF | TGTGCCAGCAAGACTAGCGGGACCGATACCTACAATGAGCAGTTCTTC
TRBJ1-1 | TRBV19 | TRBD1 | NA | CASKDRGQKNTEAFF | TGTGCCAGTAAGGACAGGGGGCAGAAAAACACTGAAGCTTTCTTT
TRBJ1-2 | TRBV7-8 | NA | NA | CASSTQKGYTF | TGTGCCAGCAGCACCCAGAAGGGCTACACCTTC
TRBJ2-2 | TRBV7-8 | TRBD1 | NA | CASSSRRGNGITGELFF | TGTGCCAGCAGCTCCCGCAGGGGGAATGGGATCACCGGGGAGCTGTTTTTT
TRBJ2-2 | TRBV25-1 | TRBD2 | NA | CASSESPPSGNTGELFF | TGTGCCAGCAGTGAATCTCCACCTAGCGGGAACACCGGGGAGCTGTTTTTT
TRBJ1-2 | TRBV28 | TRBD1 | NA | CASRQHGTGGIYGYTF | TGTGCCAGCAGACAACACGGGACAGGGGGAATCTATGGCTACACCTTC
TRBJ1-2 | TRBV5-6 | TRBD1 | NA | CASSSTGGYYGYTF | TGTGCCAGCAGCAGCACAGGGGGCTACTATGGCTACACCTTC
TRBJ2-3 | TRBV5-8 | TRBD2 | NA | CASSPLAGSTDTQYF | TGTGCCAGCAGCCCGCTAGCGGGGAGCACAGATACGCAGTATTTT
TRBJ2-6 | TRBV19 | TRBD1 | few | CASSPTGPSSGANVLTF | TGTGCCAGTAGCCCGACAGGGCCCTCCTCTGGGGCCAACGTCCTGACTTTC
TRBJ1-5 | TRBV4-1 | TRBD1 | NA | CASSLRGNQPQHF | TGCGCCAGCAGTCTCAGGGGGAATCAGCCCCAGCATTTT
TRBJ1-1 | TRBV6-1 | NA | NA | CASSEDRRAEAFF | TGTGCCAGCAGTGAAGATAGGAGGGCTGAAGCTTTCTTT